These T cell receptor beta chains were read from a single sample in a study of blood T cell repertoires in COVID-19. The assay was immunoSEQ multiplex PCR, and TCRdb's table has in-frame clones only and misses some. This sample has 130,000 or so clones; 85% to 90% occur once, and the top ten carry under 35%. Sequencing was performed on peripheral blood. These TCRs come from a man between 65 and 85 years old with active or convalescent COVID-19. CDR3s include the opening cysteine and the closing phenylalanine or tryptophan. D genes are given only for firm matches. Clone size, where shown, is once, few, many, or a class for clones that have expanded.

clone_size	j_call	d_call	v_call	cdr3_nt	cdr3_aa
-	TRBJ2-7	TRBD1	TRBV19	TGTGCCAGTAGTTTTGACAGGGGGTCCTACGAGCAGTACTTC	CASSFDRGSYEQYF
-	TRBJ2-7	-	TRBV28	TGTGCCAGCAGTTTAAGCTCTCGGCAGGGGAGCTTACTTTACGAGCAGTACTTC	CASSLSSRQGSLLYEQYF
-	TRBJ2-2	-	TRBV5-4	TGTGCCAGTTTCCCCCCTCCCCGCGGCGGGGAGCTGTTTTTT	CASFPPPRGGELFF
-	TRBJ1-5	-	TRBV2	TGTGCCACCCGGACAGAAAGCAATCAGCCCCAGCATTTT	CATRTESNQPQHF
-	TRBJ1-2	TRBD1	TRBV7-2	TGTGCCAGCAGCTTATCAGGGACAGGGACCTATGGCTACACCTTC	CASSLSGTGTYGYTF
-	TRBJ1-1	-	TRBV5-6	TGTGCCAGCAGCTCGAGCACAGTGAACACTGAAGCTTTCTTT	CASSSSTVNTEAFF
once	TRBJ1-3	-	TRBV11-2	TGTGCCAGCAGCTCATACGGCGGCACTGGAAACACCATATATTTT	CASSSYGGTGNTIYF
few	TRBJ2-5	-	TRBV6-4	TGTGCCAGCAGTCCGACCCGTTCCGGGGAGACCCAGTACTTC	CASSPTRSGETQYF
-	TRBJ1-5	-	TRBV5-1	TGCGCCAGCAGCTACGGGGGCAATCAGCCCCAGCATTTT	CASSYGGNQPQHF
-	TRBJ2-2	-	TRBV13	TGTGCCAGCAGCTCGAGCACCGGGGAGCTGTTTTTT	CASSSSTGELFF
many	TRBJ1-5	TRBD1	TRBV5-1	TGCGCCAGCAGCTTGGTAGGGGGCGTAAGCAATCAGCCCCAGCATTTT	CASSLVGGVSNQPQHF
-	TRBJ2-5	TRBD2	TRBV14	TGTGCCAGCAGCCAAGGAGGGACTAGCTCAGAGACCCAGTACTTC	CASSQGGTSSETQYF
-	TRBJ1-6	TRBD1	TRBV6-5	TGTGCCAGCAGGGCGGGACAGCCGGATTCACCCCTCCACTTT	CASRAGQPDSPLHF
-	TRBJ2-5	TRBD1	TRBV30	TGTGCCTGGAGTGTAAGGGGGACAGGGAAGGCGGAGACCCAGTACTTC	CAWSVRGTGKAETQYF
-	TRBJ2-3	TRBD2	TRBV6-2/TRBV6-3	TGTGCCAGCAGTTACGGGGGGACTAGCGGGATCACAGATACGCAGTATTTT	CASSYGGTSGITDTQYF